This passage covers 10 T cell receptor beta chains from one sample sequenced in a study of cytomegalovirus exposure and HLA in healthy donors. The PCR ran on 60 Vbeta and 13 Jbeta primers. Using immunoSEQ multiplex PCR, the repertoire was profiled, and TCRdb retains in-frame clones only, with some absent. The sample contains roughly 240,000 clones, roughly 82% of which appear only once. The sample consisted of PBMCs. Source of these receptors: a woman between 40 and 55 years old in good health and CMV-seropositive.

A single count supports this clone. The chain uses TRBV9 and TRBJ1-2, with D unresolved. The CDR3 length is 15 residues. CDR1 and CDR2 (germline): SGDLS, YYNGEE. V gave up 2 bases and J gave up 0 bases, with 11 bases separating them. The CDR3 nucleotides are TGTGCCAGCAGCGTTGGAGGCGCCGCTAACTATGGCTACACCTTC. Amino acids: CASSVGGAANYGYTF.

This clone was seen more than once but under ten times. The rearrangement links TRBV11-2 to TRBJ2-7; 9 bases fit TRBD1. Losses at the gene ends were 4 bases for V and 0 bases for J; bases not matched to a gene: 10. The CDR3 sequence is 17 residues long. Germline V gives CDR1 SGHAT, CDR2 FQNNGV. This CDR3 reads CASSSKAPGQGSYEQYF. The CDR3, as DNA: TGTGCCAGCAGCTCAAAAGCCCCGGGACAGGGCTCCTACGAGCAGTACTTC.

This chain uses TRBV6-5 with TRBJ2-1; D possibly corresponds to TRBD1 (5 bases). CDR1 is MNHEY and CDR2 is SVGAGI in the germline V gene. The CDR3 is 13 amino acids. V was shortened by 8 bases and J by 4 bases, with 12 bases between the two germline ends. CDR3 DNA: TGTGCCAGCGGATCTGGACAATACAATGAGCAGTTCTTC. This codes for CASGSGQYNEQFF.

The sample holds one count of this clone. The genes are TRBV7-2 and TRBJ1-4, with D possibly being TRBD1 (6 bases). Germline CDR1 and CDR2: SGHTA and FQGNSA. The CDR3 runs to 14 residues. The V and J ends lost 5 bases and 6 bases respectively, with 13 bases between them. CDR3 in DNA: TGTGCCAGCAGCATACAGGGATCGGATGAAAAACTGTTTTTT. Encoded protein: CASSIQGSDEKLFF.

The rearrangement uses TRBV6-5 and TRBJ1-2; 8 nucleotides line up with TRBD1. CDR1 MNHEY and CDR2 SVGAGI come from the germline V gene. The CDR3 extends over 14 amino acids. The ends lost 2 bases at V and 3 bases at J; junction bases unmatched: 2. CDR3 residues: CASSYKTGDYGYTF. The CDR3 DNA sequence: TGTGCCAGCAGTTACAAGACAGGGGACTATGGCTACACCTTC.

The rearrangement uses TRBV7-9 and TRBJ2-1; a possible D gene is TRBD2 (5 bases). Trimming removed 0 bases at V and 6 bases at J, with 6 bases between. This CDR3 is 13 amino acids long. Germline V gives CDR1 SEHNR, CDR2 FQNEAQ (reference sequence). In nucleotides, the CDR3 is TGTGCCAGCAGCTTAGCTGGGAGCAATGAGCAGTTCTTC. This sequence encodes CASSLAGSNEQFF.

V gene TRBV19 combines with J gene TRBJ1-1; no firm D call. With 4 bases removed from V and 8 bases from J, the gap between germline ends came to 11 bases. CDR3 length equals 12 residues. Germline assignment: CDR1 LNHDA and CDR2 SQIVND (reference sequence). The CDR3 loop is CASSTNPGEAFF. Written as DNA, the CDR3 is TGTGCCAGTAGTACTAACCCGGGGGAAGCTTTCTTT. The full variable domain, its missing parts supplied by reference TRBV19 and TRBJ1-1, is DGGITQSPKYLFRKEGQNVTLSCEQNLNHDAMYWYRQDPGQGLRLIYYSQIVNDFQKGDIAEGYSVSREKKESFPLTVTSAQKNPTAFYLCASSTNPGEAFFGQGTRLTVV.

The count of this clone is one. The chain is built from TRBV10-1 and TRBJ1-2, with 8 bases identical to TRBD1. The germline V gene encodes CDR1 WNHNN and CDR2 SYGVQD (reference sequence). J gave up 2 bases and V 7 bases, and 6 bases lay outside the gene matches. The CDR3 has 14 amino acids. The CDR3 sequence: CASTTRDRNYGYTF. The DNA of the CDR3 is TGCGCCAGCACTACCCGGGACAGGAACTATGGCTACACCTTC.

The chain couples TRBV7-7 to TRBJ2-1; TRBD2 agrees at 11 bases. The germline gives CDR1 SSHAT, CDR2 FNYEAQ (reference sequence). This CDR3 spans 16 amino acids. The CDR3 reads CASGPGGTSGVNEQFF. In DNA form, the CDR3 reads TGTGCTAGTGGCCCGGGGGGGACTAGCGGAGTCAATGAGCAGTTCTTC.

V usage is TRBV4-2 and J usage is TRBJ1-1; TRBD1 agrees at 7 bases. V trimming: 6 bases; J trimming: 2 bases; junction bases outside the gene matches: 12. Germline CDR1 is LGHNA and CDR2 is YNFKEQ. The CDR3 consists of 16 residues. CDR3 loop: CASSPSTGQRNTEAFF. CDR3 DNA: TGTGCCAGCAGTCCAAGCACGGGACAGAGAAACACTGAAGCTTTCTTT.